This is a list of T cell receptor beta chains from one sample in a study of cytomegalovirus exposure and HLA in healthy donors. Using immunoSEQ multiplex PCR, the repertoire was profiled, and TCRdb retains in-frame clones only, with some absent. The sample records tens of thousands of clones, roughly 80% being singletons. Sample: PBMCs. These receptors all stem from a man in his thirties or forties in good health and CMV-seronegative. The CDR3 runs from the conserved cysteine through the conserved F or W. D genes are given only for firm matches. Where a row states a size, it is once, few, many or the class of an expanded clone; other rows omit it.

TRBD1	15	TRBV7-9	TRBJ1-1	NA	TGTGCCAGCAGACCTCCGGGACAGGTAAACACTGAAGCTTTCTTT	CASRPPGQVNTEAFF
TRBD1	16	TRBV11-3	TRBJ2-1	NA	TGTGCCAGCAGCCCCCGGCAGGGGGCGGTTAGGGATGAGCAGTTCTTC	CASSPRQGAVRDEQFF
NA	15	TRBV25-1	TRBJ2-7	NA	TGTGCCAGCAGTGCCTCTAGGACAACCTACTACGAGCAGTACTTC	CASSASRTTYYEQYF
TRBD1	18	TRBV9	TRBJ1-2	NA	TGTGCCAGCAGCCACTATACTCCGGGACAGATAATTAACTATGGCTACACCTTC	CASSHYTPGQIINYGYTF
NA	13	TRBV9	TRBJ2-7	NA	TGTGCCAGCAGCGTAGCGGGGGAGTACGAGCAGTACTTC	CASSVAGEYEQYF
TRBD1	15	TRBV7-2	TRBJ2-2	NA	TGTGCCAGCAGCTTAGGGCAGGGGGCGGTCGGGGAGCTGTTTTTT	CASSLGQGAVGELFF
NA	19	TRBV18	TRBJ2-6	NA	TGTGCCAGCTCACCTCTCCGAAGAATACAGGATCCTGGGGCCAACGTCCTGACTTTC	CASSPLRRIQDPGANVLTF
TRBD1	13	TRBV19	TRBJ2-3	NA	TGTGCCAGTAGTATTTATGGGACAGTCGCGCAGTATTTT	CASSIYGTVAQYF
NA	15	TRBV25-1	TRBJ2-1	NA	TGTGCCAGCAGTGAGACCGGTACCGAGGTCAATGAGCAGTTCTTC	CASSETGTEVNEQFF
NA	13	TRBV5-1	TRBJ2-4	NA	TGCGCCAGCAGCCCGGGAGTCAAAAACATTCAGTACTTC	CASSPGVKNIQYF
NA	12	TRBV6-4	TRBJ1-1	NA	TGTGCCAGCAGTGACTCAATCGGGAGAGCTTTCTTT	CASSDSIGRAFF
TRBD2	18	TRBV7-6	TRBJ2-7	NA	TGTGCCAGCAGCCCTGGGACTAGCGGGAGCTTCTACTCCTACGAGCAGTACTTC	CASSPGTSGSFYSYEQYF
TRBD1	14	TRBV5-1	TRBJ2-2	NA	TGCGCCAGCACCCCCGGGACAGGGTTCGGGGAGCTGTTTTTT	CASTPGTGFGELFF
TRBD1	13	TRBV6-6	TRBJ1-2	NA	TGTGCCAGCAGTTACGGGACAGCACAGGGCTACACCTTC	CASSYGTAQGYTF
TRBD1	15	TRBV7-6	TRBJ1-2	NA	TGTGCCAGCAGCCCCAACAGGGGGCCGGGGATTGGCTACACCTTC	CASSPNRGPGIGYTF
NA	14	TRBV4-3	TRBJ2-5	NA	TGCGCCAGCAGCCAGGTGACAGGTCAAGAGACCCAGTACTTC	CASSQVTGQETQYF
NA	11	TRBV28	TRBJ2-5	NA	TGTGCCAGCAGCGTTGTGGAGACCCAGTACTTC	CASSVVETQYF
TRBD2	18	TRBV9	TRBJ2-1	NA	TGTGCCAGCAGCGTAGGAGTGAGGGGAACTAGCGGTTACAATGAGCAGTTCTTC	CASSVGVRGTSGYNEQFF
NA	14	TRBV4-3	TRBJ2-7	NA	TGCGCCAGCAGCCTCGAAGGGGGGGGCCGCGAGCAGTACTTC	CASSLEGGGREQYF
NA	12	TRBV4-3	TRBJ2-1	NA	TGCGCCAGCAGCCAAGATCGTTATGAGCAGTTCTTC	CASSQDRYEQFF
NA	13	TRBV5-5	TRBJ2-7	NA	TGTGCCAGCAGCCCGGCAGGGATCTACGAGCAGTACTTC	CASSPAGIYEQYF
NA	11	TRBV6-5	TRBJ2-7	NA	TGTGCCAGCATCGGGAACGACGAGCAGTACTTC	CASIGNDEQYF
NA	13	TRBV5-8	TRBJ2-7	NA	TGTGCCAGCAGCTTAACTCGGAGGGTTCGTCCGTACTTC	CASSLTRRVRPYF
NA	18	TRBV11-2	TRBJ2-6	NA	TGTGCCAGCAGCGTCCGGGACATGAGGGGATCTGGGGCCAACGTCCTGACTTTC	CASSVRDMRGSGANVLTF
NA	15	TRBV2	TRBJ2-2	few	TGTGCCAGCACCCTAAGTGGGGCGCTGACCGGGGAGCTGTTTTTT	CASTLSGALTGELFF
NA	16	TRBV12-5	TRBJ2-2	few	TGTGCTAGTGGTTTGGTAGCTACCGTGAACACCGGGGAGCTGTTTTTT	CASGLVATVNTGELFF
TRBD1	16	TRBV4-1	TRBJ1-4	NA	TGCGCCAGCAGCCATTCCAGGGGACAGGGGGATGAAAAACTGTTTTTT	CASSHSRGQGDEKLFF
TRBD2	17	TRBV9	TRBJ2-3	NA	TGTGCCAGCAGCGTGGGGGGACTAGCGGGAAACACAGATACGCAGTATTTT	CASSVGGLAGNTDTQYF
NA	14	TRBV14	TRBJ1-6	NA	TGTGCCAGCAGCCGAGACCAGGGATTAACACCCCTCCACTTT	CASSRDQGLTPLHF
NA	12	TRBV27	TRBJ2-5	NA	TGTGCCAGCAGTTCAGGGGACAAGACCCAGTACTTC	CASSSGDKTQYF